This TCR beta chain appears in the sequencing data of a study of blood T cell repertoires in COVID-19 (dated by TCRdb to the early 2020s). Some background on the complete study: Samples from collaborators originated in the United States, Italy and Spain and spanned both the acute and convalescent phases of COVID-19. The prospective study material was composed of cDNA or gDNA derived from T cells, B-cell-depleted T cells, or PBMCs. The dataset comprised deeply sampled blood TCRbeta repertoires from subjects exposed to, actively infected with, or recovered from COVID-19. A freely available public database, intended as a resource for researchers studying the immune response to SARS-CoV-2, is where the repertoires were released. The samples were drawn from two sources: the first 160 participants of the ongoing ImmuneRACE study, and 1,254 subjects contributed by 6 global collaborators. The sample metadata nearly always contained a de-identified subject ID, COVID-19 status, age in years and sex. HLA class I and class II types, where available, came from metadata supplied by the sample provider rather than from assay-based typing. What the authors observed across the whole study: The amount of clinical and demographic metadata varied by source and participant and was provided uncurated.

Whole blood was collected in K2EDTA tubes by collaborating institutions according to the institutions' own protocols. For TCRbeta analysis, collaborators shipped samples as frozen whole blood, isolated PBMCs, or DNA extracted from either of those sample types. A remark on this clone: The specificity of this receptor is unknown. No base-level quality is on record; no much larger clone is a single base apart.

The germline V gene (reference sequence) provides CDR1 LNHNV and CDR2 YYDKDF. Trimming takes 1 base off V and 6 bases off J; junction bases not matched to a gene: 11. The CDR3 starts with the cysteine, ends with the phenylalanine, and has 17 residues. Here the CDR3 DNA is all that survives: 51 bases in frame from base 1. TCRbeta CDR3 regions were amplified from genomic DNA by means of the immunoSEQ Assay, a bias-controlled multiplex PCR. The paper's data handling went like this. The number of nucleated cells in each sample was estimated from the amplification of reference gene primers within the assay. To quantify the absolute abundance of each unique TCRbeta CDR3 rearrangement, sequence reads were collapsed and filtered. For each sample, productive Simpson clonality was calculated as the square root of Simpson's diversity index across productive rearrangements. TCRdb limited this immuneACCESS table to in-frame rearrangements with V and J called. A share of clones is missing; checked studies link under half to unresolved V genes, and the rest is unexplained. V and J calls plus clone size are reproduced from that table; the DNA served to infer D and trimming. In all, the sample holds about 140,000 clones, and approximately 84% of those were seen once. The ten most abundant clones make up 4% of the sample.

The sample was peripheral blood. The TCR was taken from a woman aged 55-70 years with acute or convalescent COVID-19. The sequence is built from TRBV15 and TRBJ2-3, with 9 bases in between that match TRBD2. For the CDR3, the sequence is CATSRAPQGLAGDTQYF. The DNA sequence is as follows: TGTGCCACCAGCAGAGCACCTCAGGGACTAGCCGGGGATACGCAGTATTTT.